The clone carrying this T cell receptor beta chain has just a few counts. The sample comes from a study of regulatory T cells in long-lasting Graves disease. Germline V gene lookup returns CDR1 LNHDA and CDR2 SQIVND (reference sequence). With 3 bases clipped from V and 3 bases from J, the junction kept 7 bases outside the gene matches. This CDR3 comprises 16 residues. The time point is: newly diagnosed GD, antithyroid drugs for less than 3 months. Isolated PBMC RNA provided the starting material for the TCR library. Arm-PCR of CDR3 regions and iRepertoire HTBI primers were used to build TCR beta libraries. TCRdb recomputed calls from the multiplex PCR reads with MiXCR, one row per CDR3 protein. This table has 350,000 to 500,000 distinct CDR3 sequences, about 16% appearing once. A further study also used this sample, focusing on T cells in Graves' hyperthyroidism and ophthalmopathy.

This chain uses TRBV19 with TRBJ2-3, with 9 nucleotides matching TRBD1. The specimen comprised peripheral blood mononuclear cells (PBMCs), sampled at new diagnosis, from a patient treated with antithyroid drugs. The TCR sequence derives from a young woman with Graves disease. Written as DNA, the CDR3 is TGTGCCAGTAGTATCGCCGGACAGGGGAGTACAGATACGCAGTATTTT. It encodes CASSIAGQGSTDTQYF.